Shown below are 8 T cell receptor beta chains from a single sample sequenced in a study of T-cell memory formation after mild COVID-19. TCRdb re-derived calls from the 5' RACE reads in MiXCR, one entry per CDR3 protein. The data show around 260,000 distinct CDR3 sequences, with 16% seen just once and over 20% held by the top ten. Sequencing used PBMCs or a T cell subset sorted from them (not recorded which). The receptors stem from a man aged 18 to 29 who had mild COVID-19 (a few samples of this study predate the infection). Cell type and time point are not known.

In this sample, this clonotype turned up a few times. The chain is built from TRBV6-2 or TRBV6-3 and TRBJ1-2, with 7 bases aligning to TRBD1. Germline V gene lookup returns CDR1 MNHEY and CDR2 SVGEGT. J was trimmed by 7 bases and V by 2 bases; bases with no gene match: 4. The CDR3 has 13 amino acids. In DNA, the CDR3 is TGTGCCAGCAGTTACATCAGGGGGTCTGGCTACACCTTC. Amino acids: CASSYIRGSGYTF.

This sequence joins TRBV9 and TRBJ2-5; 8 bases line up with TRBD2. This CDR3 has 15 residues. V trimming: 3 bases; J trimming: 2 bases; junction bases outside the gene matches: 6. In germline, CDR1 is SGDLS, CDR2 YYNGEE. CDR3 amino acids: CASSAGGTYQETQYF. CDR3 in DNA: TGTGCCAGCAGCGCGGGAGGGACATATCAAGAGACCCAGTACTTC.

The chain joins TRBV27 to TRBJ1-2; possible D gene TRBD1, 5 bases. The CDR3 extends over 14 amino acids. The V gene lost 6 bases and the J gene lost 8 bases, with 19 bases spanning the gap. Germline V CDR1 and CDR2: MNHEY, SMNVEV (reference sequence). CDR3 in amino acids: CASRRDRAFAGYTF. In DNA, the CDR3 is TGTGCCAGCAGACGGGACCGGGCCTTTGCCGGCTACACCTTC.

This clonotype was detected only a few times. V usage is TRBV18 and J usage is TRBJ2-4, with 10 bases matching TRBD1. Germline V CDR1 and CDR2: KGHSH, LQKENI. The J segment lost 8 bases and the V segment lost 3 bases, leaving 13 bases of the junction unmatched. The CDR3 sequence is 17 residues long. Written as DNA, the CDR3 is TGTGCCAGCTCACCGCTCAATCCCCGGGACAGGGGTGACATTCAGTACTTC. It codes for CASSPLNPRDRGDIQYF.

This clonotype came up a few times. The chain recombines TRBV7-8 with TRBJ2-2; TRBD1 might be the D (6 bases). Germline V gene data show CDR1 as SGHVS and CDR2 as FQNEAQ. Trimming left V 2 bases short and J 4 bases short, with 11 bases between. The CDR3 consists of 15 residues. The CDR3, as DNA: TGTGCCAGCAGCTTACCGGGACACTTCACCGGGGAGCTGTTTTTT. Translation gives CASSLPGHFTGELFF.

This clonotype has only a few counts. The chain has TRBV20-1 and TRBJ1-1; the match to TRBD1 covers 7 bases. Germline V gives CDR1 DFQATT, CDR2 SNEGSKA (reference sequence). The V and J ends lost 3 bases and 6 bases, in that order; junction bases with no gene match: 16. The CDR3 consists of 16 residues. CDR3 sequence: CSASPRGRIGNAEAFF. The CDR3 nucleotides read TGCAGTGCTAGCCCCAGGGGGAGAATTGGCAACGCTGAAGCTTTCTTT.

This clonotype has more than one count but fewer than ten. This chain uses TRBV20-1 with TRBJ2-3; D possibly corresponds to TRBD2 (5 bases). Germline CDR1 and CDR2: DFQATT and SNEGSKA (reference sequence). V lost 8 bases and J 9 bases, leaving 15 bases between the germline ends. This CDR3 region has 11 residues. The CDR3 region has the DNA TGCAGTCTATCGAGGGAGTTGACGCAGTATTTT. Protein product: CSLSRELTQYF.

The CDR3 DNA is TGCAGCGTTCAGGGGTCGCAGGAGCAGTTCTTC. The encoded protein is CSVQGSQEQFF. J is TRBJ2-1 and V is TRBV29-1, with D possibly being TRBD1 (6 bases). V lost 5 bases, J lost 10 bases, and 12 bases lay in between. This CDR3 spans 11 amino acids. The V gene's germline CDR1 is SQVTM and CDR2 ANQGSEA.